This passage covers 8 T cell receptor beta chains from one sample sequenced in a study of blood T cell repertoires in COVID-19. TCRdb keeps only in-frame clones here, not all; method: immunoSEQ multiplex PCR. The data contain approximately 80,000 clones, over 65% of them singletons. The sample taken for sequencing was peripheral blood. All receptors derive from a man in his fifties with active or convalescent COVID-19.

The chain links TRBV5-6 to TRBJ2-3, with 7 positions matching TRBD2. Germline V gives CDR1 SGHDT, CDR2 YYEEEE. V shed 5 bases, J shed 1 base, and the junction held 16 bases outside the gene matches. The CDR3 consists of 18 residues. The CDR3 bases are TGTGCCAGCAGTCCCCCGGGGCCTCCTCGGGGGGGCACAGATACGCAGTATTTT. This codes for CASSPPGPPRGGTDTQYF.

CDR3 residues: CASSSNGGSTEAFF. The DNA of the CDR3 is TGTGCCAGCAGCTCAAATGGGGGGTCCACTGAAGCTTTCTTT. The gene calls are TRBV7-3 and TRBJ1-1; possible D gene TRBD1, 5 bases. V lost 4 bases to trimming and J lost 4 bases, with 13 bases between them. This CDR3 has 14 residues. Per the germline V gene, CDR1 is SGHTA and CDR2 is FQGTGA.

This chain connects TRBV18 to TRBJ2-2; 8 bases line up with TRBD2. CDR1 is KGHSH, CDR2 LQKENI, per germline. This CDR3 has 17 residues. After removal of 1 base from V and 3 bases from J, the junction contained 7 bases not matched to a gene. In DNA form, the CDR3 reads TGTGCCAGCTCACCACAGGGTAGCGGGGCCGACACCGGGGAGCTGTTTTTT. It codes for CASSPQGSGADTGELFF.

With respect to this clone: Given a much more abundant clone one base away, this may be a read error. The CDR3 region has the DNA TGTGCCAGCGCCCGACAGGAAAGGTCGGCCCTCCACTTT. Translated: CASARQERSALHF. The chain is built from TRBV2 and TRBJ1-6, with a tentative D call TRBD1 (6 bases). The CDR3 covers 13 residues. Per germline, CDR1 SNHLY and CDR2 FYNNEI. V was shortened by 8 bases and J by 14 bases, with 19 bases between the two germline ends.

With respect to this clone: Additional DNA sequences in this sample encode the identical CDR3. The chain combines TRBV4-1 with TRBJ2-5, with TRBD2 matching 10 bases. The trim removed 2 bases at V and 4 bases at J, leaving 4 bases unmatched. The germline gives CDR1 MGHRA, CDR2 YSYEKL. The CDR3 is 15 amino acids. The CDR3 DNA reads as TGCGCCAGCAGCCAAAGCGGGGGGGCCGGAGAGACCCAGTACTTC. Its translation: CASSQSGGAGETQYF.

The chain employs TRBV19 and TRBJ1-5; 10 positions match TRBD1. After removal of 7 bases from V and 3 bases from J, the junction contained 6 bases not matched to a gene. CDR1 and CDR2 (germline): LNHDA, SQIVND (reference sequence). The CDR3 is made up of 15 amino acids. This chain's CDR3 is CASTTRQGANQPQHF. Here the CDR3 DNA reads TGTGCCAGTACCACCAGACAGGGGGCCAATCAGCCCCAGCATTTT.

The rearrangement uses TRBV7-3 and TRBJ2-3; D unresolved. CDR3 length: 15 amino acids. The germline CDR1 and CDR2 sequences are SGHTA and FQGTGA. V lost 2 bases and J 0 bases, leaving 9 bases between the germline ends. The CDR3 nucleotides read TGTGCCAGCAGCTTAGATGGCCTGAGCACAGATACGCAGTATTTT. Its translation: CASSLDGLSTDTQYF.

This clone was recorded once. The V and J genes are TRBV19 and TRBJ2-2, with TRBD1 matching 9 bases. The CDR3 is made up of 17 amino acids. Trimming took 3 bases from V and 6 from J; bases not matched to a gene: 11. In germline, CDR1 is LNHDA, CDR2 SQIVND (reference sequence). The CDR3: CASSIPPGQGGAGELFF. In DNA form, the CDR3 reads TGTGCCAGTAGTATTCCCCCGGGACAGGGTGGTGCCGGGGAGCTGTTTTTT.